Included here is one TCR beta chain sequence, with context. Per germline, CDR1 SGHNT and CDR2 YYREEE (reference sequence). There are 17 residues in the CDR3. J was trimmed by 4 bases and V by 5 bases; bases with no gene match: 16. This record comes from a study of blood T cell repertoires in COVID-19. The overall study: The samples span acute and convalescent COVID-19 from the United States, Italy and Spain. T cells, B-cell-depleted T cells, or PBMCs supplied cDNA or gDNA.

Methods used by the authors: The assay estimated nucleated cells by amplifying reference gene primers. Only in-frame clones appear in the TCRdb table, and some are missing; sequencing was by immunoSEQ multiplex PCR. That table is the source of V, J and clone size, and D and trimming were worked out from the DNA. This sample carries under 300,000 clones, about 84% of them seen once, and the ten largest clones take 9% to 15%. The sequence was obtained from a man older than 75 with acute or convalescent COVID-19. Material for sequencing was peripheral blood. The chain carries TRBV5-4 and TRBJ1-2, with TRBD1 matching 8 bases. The CDR3 loop reads CASRDRTGLALGYGYTF. In DNA form, the CDR3 reads TGTGCCAGCAGGGACCGGACAGGGCTAGCCCTCGGCTATGGCTACACCTTC.